What follows are 7 T cell receptor beta chains derived from one specimen sequenced in a study of T cells after yellow fever vaccination. TCRdb independently ran MiXCR on the 5' RACE reads; one entry per CDR3 protein. The data show some 220,000 distinct CDR3 sequences, 2.5% to 3.5% seen once. Source: CD4+ T cells sorted from PBMCs, taken 10 days after the yellow fever booster vaccination. The source is a man aged 18 to 30 who received the YFV17D yellow fever vaccine.

This clonotype was recorded many times. The chain joins TRBV12-3 or TRBV12-4 to TRBJ1-4; tentative D call: TRBD1 (6 bases). The CDR3 is 15 residues long. CDR3 bases: TGTGCTTCCTCGGGCCCCGGGACAAACGCCGAAAAACTGTTTTTT. It encodes CASSGPGTNAEKLFF.

This clonotype was seen more than once but under ten times. The chain links TRBV20-1 to TRBJ2-1, with D maybe TRBD1 (6 bases). The CDR3 consists of 16 residues. CDR1 and CDR2 from the germline V gene are DFQATT and SNEGSKA (reference sequence). V dropped 3 bases and J dropped 2 bases, with 17 bases sitting between them. CDR3 coding DNA: TGCAGTGCTAGTGGGTTTCGACAGGACCCCTACAATGAGCAGTTCTTC. It is translated as CSASGFRQDPYNEQFF.

At least ten counts were recorded for this clonotype. The chain is built from TRBV5-4 and TRBJ2-1; 7 nucleotides align to TRBD2. CDR3 length equals 15 residues. Germline CDR1 and CDR2: SGHNT and YYREEE (reference sequence). After removal of 4 bases from V and 7 bases from J, the junction contained 11 bases not matched to a gene. CDR3 sequence: CASSLPWEGENEQFF. The CDR3 nucleotides read TGTGCCAGCAGCCTGCCCTGGGAGGGTGAGAATGAGCAGTTCTTC. The full variable domain, in which reference TRBV5-4 and TRBJ2-1 provide the parts outside the CDR3, is ETGVTQSPTHLIKTRGQQVTLRCSSQSGHNTVSWYQQALGQGPQFIFQYYREEENGRGNFPPRFSGLQFPNYSSELNVNALELDDSALYLCASSLPWEGENEQFFGPGTRLTVL.

This clonotype was found many times. V usage is TRBV4-3 and J usage is TRBJ1-4, with 7 bases fitting TRBD1. CDR1 is LGHNA, CDR2 YSLEER, per germline. The CDR3 consists of 18 residues. V shed 1 base, J shed 0 bases, and the junction held 8 bases outside the gene matches. The CDR3 DNA reads as TGCGCCAGCAGCCAAGGGGGGACAGCCTTCACAACTAATGAAAAACTGTTTTTT. This encodes CASSQGGTAFTTNEKLFF.

This clonotype showed up many times. The rearrangement links TRBV7-8 to TRBJ2-5, with 11 bases aligning to TRBD2. Trimming removed 5 bases from V and 5 bases from J; junction bases left unmatched: 7. CDR1 SGHVS and CDR2 FQNEAQ come from the germline V gene. This CDR3 spans 15 amino acids. The CDR3: CASSRPTSGVETQYF. DNA of the CDR3: TGTGCCAGCAGCCGCCCGACTAGCGGGGTGGAGACCCAGTACTTC.

This clonotype was recorded at least ten times. The CDR3 region has the DNA TGTGCCACTCGACAGGGCCGGAATCAGCCCCAGCATTTT. This translates into CATRQGRNQPQHF. The chain employs TRBV10-3 and TRBJ1-5; 7 bases agree with TRBD1. The germline V gene encodes CDR1 ENHRY and CDR2 SYGVKD. The trim removed 10 bases at V and 4 bases at J, leaving 7 bases unmatched. The CDR3 spans 13 residues.

A remark on this clonotype: A read error may produce the germline difference seen at one junction end. The V call is TRBV6-6, the J call TRBJ1-3; 10 bases fit TRBD1. The CDR3 sequence is 13 residues long. Germline CDR1 reads MNHNY; CDR2 reads SVGAGI (reference sequence). This chain's CDR3 is CGTGDLSGNTIYF. CDR3 in DNA: TGCGGGACAGGGGACCTCTCTGGAAACACCATATATTTT.